This entry concerns a single T cell receptor (beta chain). The data belong to a study of blood T cell repertoires in COVID-19. Study background: The samples span acute and convalescent COVID-19 from the United States, Italy and Spain. Nucleic acid was either cDNA or gDNA, and it came from T cells, B-cell-depleted T cells, or PBMCs.

Produced via immunoSEQ multiplex PCR; TCRdb's table is partial and in-frame only. The repertoire consists of about 190,000 clones, with 88% occurring once and the leading ten covering around 1.1%. V shed 2 bases, J shed 2 bases, and the junction held 10 bases outside the gene matches. Germline V CDR1 and CDR2: SGHDN, FVKESK. The CDR3 runs 17 residues. Material for sequencing was peripheral blood. This clonotype was obtained from a man between 25 and 39 years old with acute or convalescent COVID-19. The chain uses TRBV14 and TRBJ1-2, with 8 bases lining up with TRBD1. CDR3 in amino acids: CASSQSGTGGRNYGYTF. The CDR3, as DNA: TGTGCCAGCAGCCAATCCGGGACAGGTGGTCGGAACTATGGCTACACCTTC.